Detailed here is one TCR beta chain. No antigen is known for it. The sample is drawn from a study of cytomegalovirus exposure and HLA in healthy donors. The CDR3 covers 11 residues. Per germline, CDR1 MNHEY and CDR2 SVGAGI. General observations from the study: The study designated roughly 160 TCR beta chains cytomegalovirus-associated. An analysis that came later showed most CMV-associated TCR beta chains appearing HLA-restricted. Earlier analysis yielded a pattern in which most TCR beta V segments were productive about 90% or about 30% of the time. Another analysis was done later, and it associated 16,951 TCR beta sequences with HLA alleles at 0.05 false discovery rate.

PCR involved 60 Vbeta and 13 Jbeta primers. TCRdb keeps only in-frame clones here, not all; method: immunoSEQ multiplex PCR. The table includes about 120,000 clones, around 81% detected once. The chain joins TRBV6-5 to TRBJ2-5; 7 positions match TRBD1. The J call is doubtful: the DNA matches TRBJ2-7 better. Sequenced sample: PBMCs. This receptor was taken from a woman in her thirties or forties in good health and CMV-seronegative. CDR3 residues: CASGTAYEQYF. CDR3 sequence (DNA): TGTGCCAGCGGGACAGCCTACGAGCAGTACTTC.